This T cell receptor beta chain was identified during a study of CD8+ T cells in alopecia areata. Germline lookup yields CDR1 PRHDT and CDR2 FYEKMQ (reference sequence). V lost 0 bases, J lost 3 bases, and 14 bases lay in between. The CDR3 sequence is 16 residues long. Extraction and reverse transcription of RNA yielded cDNA as the sequencing template. This table comes from immunoSEQ multiplex PCR, and its TCRdb copy is limited to in-frame clones, with some not included. This table has about 100,000 clones, almost 60% appearing once. Treatment defined: oral pan-JAK inhibitor, 5-10 mg twice daily. Study-level points and caveats: The link between baseline CD8+ expansion and response remains uncertain with one nonresponder.

This clone was detected only once. Its antigen is currently unknown. The chain links TRBV13 to TRBJ2-5, with D perhaps given as TRBD1 or TRBD2 (5 bases each). Specimen: CD8+ T cells sorted from blood, collected at approximately week 60, from a patient treated with tofacitinib. This clonotype originated in a human donor with alopecia areata. The CDR3 DNA is TGTGCCAGCAGCTTAGGCCCCCCGGGGCACAAAGAGACCCAGTACTTC. Encoded protein: CASSLGPPGHKETQYF.